The next 13 T cell receptor beta chains were all read from a single sample in a study of radiotherapy plus CTLA-4 blockade in lung cancer. Sequencing used immunoSEQ multiplex PCR; TCRdb keeps in-frame clones, though not all of them. The sample includes 39,000 or so clones, 70% to 75% of them seen just once. The input for sequencing was peripheral blood, taken from a patient treated with radiotherapy plus ipilimumab. Receptor source: a human donor with non-small cell lung cancer who had stable disease on radiotherapy plus ipilimumab.

This clone rates as medium-sized (0.01 to 0.1%). This chain joins TRBV6-1 and TRBJ2-2, with 10 bases matching TRBD1. The ends lost 9 bases at V and 6 bases at J; junction bases unmatched: 10. CDR3 length: 15 residues. The germline V gene has CDR1 MNHNS and CDR2 SASEGT. CDR3 in DNA: TGTGCCAGTCCCGGACAGGGGGAGGTGTCCGGGGAGCTGTTTTTT. This encodes CASPGQGEVSGELFF.

This chain connects TRBV28 to TRBJ1-1, with 7 bases that match TRBD1. The CDR3 spans 16 residues. J was trimmed by 0 bases and V by 8 bases; bases with no gene match: 12. Per the germline V gene, CDR1 is MDHEN and CDR2 is SYDVKM. CDR3 sequence: CASLEGATPLNTEAFF. DNA of the CDR3: TGTGCCAGCCTGGAGGGGGCGACTCCTTTGAACACTGAAGCTTTCTTT.

The chain carries TRBV6-5 and TRBJ1-1; D not resolved. This CDR3 has 15 amino acids. V lost 6 bases and J lost 2, with 16 bases in between. CDR1 is MNHEY, CDR2 SVGAGI, per germline. The CDR3 region is CASRFAGGVNTEAFF. The CDR3 DNA sequence: TGTGCCAGCAGATTCGCGGGAGGCGTTAACACTGAAGCTTTCTTT.

This chain connects TRBV7-6 to TRBJ2-7; the D is unclear. This CDR3 is built from 12 residues. V was shortened by 5 bases and J by 4 bases, with 9 bases between the two germline ends. The V gene's germline CDR1 is SGHVS and CDR2 FNYEAQ. The CDR3 reads CASSDDIYEQYF. As DNA, the CDR3 is TGTGCCAGCAGCGATGATATATACGAGCAGTACTTC.

The rearrangement uses TRBV4-1 and TRBJ2-7, with D unclear. This CDR3 is built from 16 residues. Trimming cost V 3 bases and J 2 bases, with 17 bases left between them. CDR1 is MGHRA and CDR2 is YSYEKL in the germline V gene. The CDR3 is CASSHETTRTTYEQYF. The CDR3 coding sequence is TGCGCCAGCAGCCACGAGACGACACGTACTACCTACGAGCAGTACTTC.

Regarding this clone: Other DNA sequences of this sample code for an identical CDR3. J is TRBJ1-3 and V is TRBV27, with no clear D. The length of the CDR3 is 14 residues. V gave up 5 bases and J gave up 0 bases, with 8 bases separating them. CDR1 MNHEY and CDR2 SMNVEV come from the germline V gene (reference sequence). The CDR3 DNA is TGTGCCAGCAGTCCTCAATCCTCTGGAAACACCATATATTTT. This codes for CASSPQSSGNTIYF.

V and J are TRBV15 and TRBJ1-1; D ambiguous. V lost 2 bases, J lost 3 bases, and 1 base lay in between. The CDR3 runs to 11 residues. The germline CDR1 and CDR2 sequences are LNHNV and YYDKDF (reference sequence). The CDR3 loop reads CATSRYTEAFF. DNA of the CDR3: TGTGCCACCAGCAGATACACTGAAGCTTTCTTT.

The chain uses TRBV7-6 and TRBJ2-2, with D hard to call. The germline V gene encodes CDR1 SGHVS and CDR2 FNYEAQ. The CDR3 spans 14 residues. V was cut by 0 bases and J by 7 bases, with 9 bases left in between. The chain's CDR3 is CASSLATDYGELFF. In DNA, the CDR3 is TGTGCCAGCAGCTTAGCGACCGATTACGGGGAGCTGTTTTTT.

The chain couples TRBV10-3 to TRBJ1-2; 7 nucleotides match TRBD1. Germline V gene data show CDR1 as ENHRY and CDR2 as SYGVKD. This CDR3 comprises 17 residues. J gave up 4 bases and V 5 bases, and 16 bases lay outside the gene matches. The CDR3 DNA follows: TGTGCCATCAGTCCCACAGCGGGACAGCAATTCCGCTATGGCTACACCTTC. It specifies CAISPTAGQQFRYGYTF.

V usage is TRBV21-1 and J usage is TRBJ1-3. TRBV21-1 is marked as a pseudogene. CDR3 length: 17 amino acids. In DNA form, the CDR3 reads TGTGCCAGCGAATTTCGGGGGAGTCCAATCTCGGGAAACACCATATATTTT. This translates into CASEFRGSPISGNTIYF.

The chain employs TRBV5-4 and TRBJ1-5; TRBD1 might be the D (6 bases). V was cut by 7 bases and J by 6 bases, with 20 bases left in between. The CDR3 extends over 15 amino acids. Germline assignment: CDR1 SGHNT and CDR2 YYREEE (reference sequence). This CDR3 is CASAPVGAPVQPQHF. Here the CDR3 DNA reads TGTGCCAGCGCCCCGGTGGGGGCTCCCGTTCAGCCCCAGCATTTT.

V is TRBV19 and J is TRBJ1-1, with unresolved D. Per germline, CDR1 LNHDA and CDR2 SQIVND (reference sequence). V shed 2 bases and J shed 2 bases, with 3 bases lying between them. CDR3 size: 12 residues. CDR3 residues: CASSIFNTEAFF. The CDR3 region has the DNA TGTGCCAGTAGTATATTCAACACTGAAGCTTTCTTT.

The rearrangement uses TRBV28 and TRBJ1-5, with TRBD1 matching 7 bases. From germline, CDR1 is MDHEN and CDR2 SYDVKM. The CDR3 runs to 16 residues. V shed 5 bases and J 8 bases; nucleotides not matched to a gene: 15. The CDR3 reads CASSPGQALHTEPQHF. In DNA, the CDR3 is TGTGCCAGCAGTCCCGGACAGGCGCTACACACGGAGCCCCAGCATTTT.